This T cell receptor (beta chain) emerged from a study of blood T cell repertoires in COVID-19 (TCRdb year 2020). With regard to the full study: The collaborator samples originated in the United States, Italy and Spain and spanned the acute and convalescent phases of COVID-19. The material from the prospective study consisted of cDNA or gDNA derived from T cells, B-cell-depleted T cells, or PBMCs. Deeply sampled blood TCRbeta repertoires from subjects exposed to, actively infected with, or recovered from COVID-19 were included in the dataset. A freely available public database, intended as a resource for researchers studying the immune response to SARS-CoV-2, is where the repertoires were released. Samples came from the ongoing ImmuneRACE study (first 160 participants) plus 1,254 subjects from 6 global collaborators. The sample metadata nearly always contained a de-identified subject ID, COVID-19 status, age in years and sex. Where available, HLA class I and class II types were obtained from metadata supplied by the sample provider rather than from assay-based typing. The full study reports these points: How much clinical and demographic metadata was included differed by source and by participant, and the metadata was provided uncurated.

Measured from the cysteine to the phenylalanine, the CDR3 is 11 residues long. The kept DNA is CDR3 alone, 33 bases in frame from the first base. Trimming removed 7 bases from V and 7 bases from J, leaving 8 bases between the germline ends. CDR1 and CDR2 were assigned from the germline V gene as SNHLY and FYNNEI. Only one count was recorded for this clone. It has no known antigen specificity. Base-call qualities are not available, and no considerably larger clone is one nucleotide away. Another Seattle source contributed samples from volunteer blood donors who had recovered from COVID-19. The collaborating institutions used their own protocols to collect whole blood in K2EDTA tubes. For TCRbeta analysis, collaborators shipped samples as frozen whole blood, isolated PBMCs, or DNA extracted from either of those sample types. The immunoSEQ Assay, a bias-controlled multiplex PCR, was used to amplify TCRbeta CDR3 regions from genomic DNA. Per the source publication's procedure: The number of nucleated cells in each sample was estimated by amplification of reference gene primers within the assay. Sequence reads were collapsed and filtered to measure the absolute abundance of every unique TCRbeta CDR3 rearrangement. For each sample, productive Simpson clonality was calculated by taking the square root of Simpson's diversity index across productive rearrangements. TCRdb took over this immuneACCESS table, retaining in-frame rearrangements with V and J assigned. Such tables are incomplete; in checked studies, under half of the missing clones stem from an unresolved V gene, and the remainder is unexplained. V, J and clone size reflect that table, while D and trimming were determined from the DNA. The sample records around 190,000 clones, roughly nine tenths of which are singletons. The ten largest clones take up 1.9% of the sample.

The rearranged chain carries TRBV2 and TRBJ2-1, and the D gene may be TRBD2, 5 bases matching. Material: peripheral blood. The TCR comes from a man between 18 and 35 years old who had recovered from COVID-19. At the DNA level, the sequence is TGTGCCAGCATGAGGAGGAATGAGCAGTTCTTC. It is translated as CASMRRNEQFF.